The clone carrying this T cell receptor (beta chain) showed up just once. What it recognizes is unknown. The record originates from a study of shared clonotypes between healthy human individuals. As for the study in general: Researchers drew samples from two women and a few men aged 18 to 49.

Notes on the study in general: The donor pool, a small one, limited the genetic and exposure-history diversity represented.

Germline CDR1 reads SGHNT; CDR2 reads YYREEE (reference sequence). The V end was cut by 3 bases, the J end by 2 bases, with 15 bases between. This CDR3 spans 16 amino acids. How the authors handled the data: Sequence data from immunoSEQ were junction-only and lacked quality scores; consequently, filtering differed. Assay used: immunoSEQ multiplex PCR; TCRdb lists only in-frame clones, some missing. That table supplies the V and J calls and clone size; D and trimming were determined from the DNA. Seen here are fewer than 2.5 million clones, roughly 93% observed once, and the top ten hold 0.36%. Investigators divided CD4+ cells into CD45RA+ naive and CD45RA-negative memory subsets.

The V call is TRBV5-4, the J call TRBJ2-1; D might be TRBD1 (5 bases). The sequenced sample consisted of naive CD4+ T cells from PBMCs. Sample subset: CD45RA+ positively selected. This clonotype was obtained from a young man in good health. Some clones in this sample may be carry-over from other donors' samples. Written as DNA, the CDR3 is TGTGCCAGCAGCTCCCCTGGGGCGTTTGCCTACAATGAGCAGTTCTTC. Protein sequence: CASSSPGAFAYNEQFF.